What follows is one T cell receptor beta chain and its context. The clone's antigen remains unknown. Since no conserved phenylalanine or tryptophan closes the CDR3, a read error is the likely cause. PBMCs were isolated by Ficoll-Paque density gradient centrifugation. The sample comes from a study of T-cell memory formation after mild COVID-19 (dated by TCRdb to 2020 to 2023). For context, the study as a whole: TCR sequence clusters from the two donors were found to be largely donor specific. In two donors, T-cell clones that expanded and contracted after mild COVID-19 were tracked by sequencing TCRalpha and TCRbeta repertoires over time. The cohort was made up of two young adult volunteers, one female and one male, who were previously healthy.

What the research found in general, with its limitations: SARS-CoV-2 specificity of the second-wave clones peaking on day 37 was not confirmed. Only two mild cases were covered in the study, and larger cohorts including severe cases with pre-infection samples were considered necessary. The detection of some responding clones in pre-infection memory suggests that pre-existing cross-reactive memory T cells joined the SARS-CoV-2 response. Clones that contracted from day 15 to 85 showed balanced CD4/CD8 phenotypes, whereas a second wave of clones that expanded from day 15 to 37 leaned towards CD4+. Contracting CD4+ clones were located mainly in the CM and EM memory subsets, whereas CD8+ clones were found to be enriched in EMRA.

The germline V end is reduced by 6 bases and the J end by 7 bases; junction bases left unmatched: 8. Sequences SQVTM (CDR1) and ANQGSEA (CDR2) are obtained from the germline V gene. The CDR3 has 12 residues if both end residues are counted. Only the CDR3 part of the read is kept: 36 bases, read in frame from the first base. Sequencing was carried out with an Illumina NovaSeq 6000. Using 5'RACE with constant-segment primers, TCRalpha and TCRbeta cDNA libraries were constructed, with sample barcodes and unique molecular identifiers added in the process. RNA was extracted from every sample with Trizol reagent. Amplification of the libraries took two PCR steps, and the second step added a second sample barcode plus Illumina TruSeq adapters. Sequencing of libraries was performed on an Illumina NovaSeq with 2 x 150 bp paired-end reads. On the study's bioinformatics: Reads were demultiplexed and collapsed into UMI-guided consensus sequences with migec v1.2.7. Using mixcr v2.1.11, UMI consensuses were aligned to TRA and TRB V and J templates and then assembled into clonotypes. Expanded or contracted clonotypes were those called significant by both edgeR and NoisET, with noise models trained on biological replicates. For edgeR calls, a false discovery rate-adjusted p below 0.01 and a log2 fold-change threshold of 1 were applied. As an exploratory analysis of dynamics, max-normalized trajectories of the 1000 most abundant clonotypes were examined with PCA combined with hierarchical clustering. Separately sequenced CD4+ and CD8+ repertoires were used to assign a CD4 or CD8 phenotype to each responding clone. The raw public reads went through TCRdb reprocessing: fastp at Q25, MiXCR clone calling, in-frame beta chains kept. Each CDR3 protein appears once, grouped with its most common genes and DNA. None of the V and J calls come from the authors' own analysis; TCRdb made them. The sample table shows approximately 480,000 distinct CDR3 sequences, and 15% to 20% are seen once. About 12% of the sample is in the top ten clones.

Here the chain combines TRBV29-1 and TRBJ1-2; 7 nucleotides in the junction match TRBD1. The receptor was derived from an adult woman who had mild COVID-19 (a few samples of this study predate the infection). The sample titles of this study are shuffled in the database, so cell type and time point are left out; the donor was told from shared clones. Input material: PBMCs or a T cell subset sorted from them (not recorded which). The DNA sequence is TGCAGCGTGCCGGAGGGGGCGCGTGGCTACACCCTC. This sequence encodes CSVPEGARGYTL.